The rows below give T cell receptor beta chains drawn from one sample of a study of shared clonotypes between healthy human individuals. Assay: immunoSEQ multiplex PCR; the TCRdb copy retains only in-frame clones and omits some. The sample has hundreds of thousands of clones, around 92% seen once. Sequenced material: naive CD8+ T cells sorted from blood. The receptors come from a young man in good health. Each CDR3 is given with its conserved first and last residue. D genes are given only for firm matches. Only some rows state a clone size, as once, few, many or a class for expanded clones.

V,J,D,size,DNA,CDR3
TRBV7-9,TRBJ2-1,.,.,TGTGCCAGCATCGTTGACAACTACAATGAGCAGTTCTTC,CASIVDNYNEQFF
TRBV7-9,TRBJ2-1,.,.,TGTGCCAGCAGCTTAGCGGGAGGAATAGGGTTGGGGTTCTTC,CASSLAGGIGLGFF
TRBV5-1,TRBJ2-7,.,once,TGCGCCAGCAGCTCTGTAGGGACATCGTACGAGCAGTACTTC,CASSSVGTSYEQYF
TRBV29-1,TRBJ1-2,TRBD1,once,TGCAGCGTTGAACAGTTGGACAGGAACTATGGCTACACCTTC,CSVEQLDRNYGYTF
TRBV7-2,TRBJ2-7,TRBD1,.,TGTGCCAGCAGCTGGCGGACAGGGGCCTACGAGCAGTACTTC,CASSWRTGAYEQYF
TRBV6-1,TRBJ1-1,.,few,TGTGCCAGCAGTGACCCTGGTATCACTGAAGCTTTCTTT,CASSDPGITEAFF
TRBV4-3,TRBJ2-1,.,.,TGCGCCAGCAGCTCCGGAACAGGGCAGGAAGGTGAGCAGTTCTTC,CASSSGTGQEGEQFF
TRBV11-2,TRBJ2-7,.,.,TGTGCCAGCAGCTTGAGACACCCTTACGAGCAGTACTTC,CASSLRHPYEQYF
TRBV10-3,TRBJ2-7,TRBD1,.,TGTGCCATCAGTGAGTCGGACAGGGTCGTTTACGAGCAGTACTTC,CAISESDRVVYEQYF
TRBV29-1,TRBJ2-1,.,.,TGCAGCGTTACAGGGTTATTCTCCTACAATGAGCAGTTCTTC,CSVTGLFSYNEQFF
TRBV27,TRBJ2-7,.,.,TGTGCCAGCAGTTTGGGGGCGCAAAGGTTCGAGCAGTACTTC,CASSLGAQRFEQYF
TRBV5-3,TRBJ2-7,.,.,TGTGCCAGAAGTTCCTACGAGCAGTACTTC,CARSSYEQYF
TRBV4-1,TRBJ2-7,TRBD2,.,TGCGCCAGCAGCCCATTCACTAGCGGGAGTATGTACGAGCAGTACTTC,CASSPFTSGSMYEQYF
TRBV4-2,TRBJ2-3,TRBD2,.,TGTGCCAGCAGCCAACCGGGACTAGCGGTTTTAACGGATACGCAGTATTTT,CASSQPGLAVLTDTQYF
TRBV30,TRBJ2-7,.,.,TGTGCCTGGAGTGACAGGCCTAATCTTTACTTC,CAWSDRPNLYF
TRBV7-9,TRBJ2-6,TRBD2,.,TGTGCCAGCAGCCCGGAAACTAGCGGGAGATCTGGGGCCAACGTCCTGACTTTC,CASSPETSGRSGANVLTF
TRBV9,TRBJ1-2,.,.,TGTGCCAGCAGCGGCCGCGCGGGGTATGGCTACACCTTC,CASSGRAGYGYTF
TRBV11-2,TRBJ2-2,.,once,TGTGCCAGCAGCCTCCCCTGGGGCACCGGGGAGCTGTTTTTT,CASSLPWGTGELFF
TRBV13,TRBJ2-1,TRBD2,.,TGTGCCAGCAGCTTAGGCCTACTAGCGGAGCAGTTCTTC,CASSLGLLAEQFF
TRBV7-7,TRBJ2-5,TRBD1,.,TGTGCCAGCAGCACGGGACAGACACAAGAGACCCAGTACTTC,CASSTGQTQETQYF
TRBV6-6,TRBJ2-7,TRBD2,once,TGTGCCAGCAGTTTGGGGATAAGCGGGAGTTCGCGAGAGCAGTACTTC,CASSLGISGSSREQYF
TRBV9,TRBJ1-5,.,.,TGTGCCAGCAGCGTAGGGGGGGCTTTTAGTCAGCCCCAGCATTTT,CASSVGGAFSQPQHF
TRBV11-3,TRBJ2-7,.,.,TGTGCCAGCAGCAATGCCGGGACTGGGACCTACGAGCAGTACTTC,CASSNAGTGTYEQYF
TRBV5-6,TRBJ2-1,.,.,TGTGCCAGCAGCCAAACTAGCAACGCCCTGATCAATGAGCAGTTCTTC,CASSQTSNALINEQFF
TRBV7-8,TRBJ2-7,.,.,TGTGCCAGCAGTCGCGGACAGATGGGATCCTACGAGCAGTACTTC,CASSRGQMGSYEQYF
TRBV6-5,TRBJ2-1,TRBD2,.,TGTGCCAGCAGTTATCTAACTAGCGGGTTGAACAATGAGCAGTTCTTC,CASSYLTSGLNNEQFF
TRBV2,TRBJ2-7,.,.,TGTGCCAGCTACCCCGGGGGTGCATTCGACGAGCAGTACTTC,CASYPGGAFDEQYF
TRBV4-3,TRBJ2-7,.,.,TGCGCCAGCAGCTACGGGACTGGAAGCTCCTACGAGCAGTACTTC,CASSYGTGSSYEQYF
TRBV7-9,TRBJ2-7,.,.,TGTGCCAGCAGCTTGGACAGTACCTACGAGCAGTACTTC,CASSLDSTYEQYF
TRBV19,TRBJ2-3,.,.,TGTGCCAGTAGTGGACTACTCACAGATACGCAGTATTTT,CASSGLLTDTQYF
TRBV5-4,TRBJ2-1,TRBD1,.,TGTGCCAGCAGCTTGGAGCGGGACAGGGTCTACAATGAGCAGTTCTTC,CASSLERDRVYNEQFF
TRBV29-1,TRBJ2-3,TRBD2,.,TGCAGCGTTGAAGGGGGGGAGCGGGAGGGGCCAGATACGCAGTATTTT,CSVEGGEREGPDTQYF
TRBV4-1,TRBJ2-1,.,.,TGCGCCAGCAGCCAAGTCCTAGCTAGTTCCTACAATGAGCAGTTCTTC,CASSQVLASSYNEQFF
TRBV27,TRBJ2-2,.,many,TGTGCCAGCAGTTTATATCAGGATAGCACCGGGGAGCTGTTTTTT,CASSLYQDSTGELFF
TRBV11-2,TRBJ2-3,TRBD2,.,TGTGCCAGCGCGGGGGGGCCTAGCACAGATACGCAGTATTTT,CASAGGPSTDTQYF
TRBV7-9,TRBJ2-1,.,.,TGTGCCAGCAGCCGGGCCCGGTGGGAGGACAATGAGCAGTTCTTC,CASSRARWEDNEQFF
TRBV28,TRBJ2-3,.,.,TGTGCCAGCAGTTTGAGGGGTCCCACAGATACGCAGTATTTT,CASSLRGPTDTQYF
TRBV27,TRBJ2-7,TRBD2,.,TGTGCCAGCAGGTCTAGCGGCCAATTCTACGAGCAGTACTTC,CASRSSGQFYEQYF
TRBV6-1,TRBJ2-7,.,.,TGTGCCCTGACTGGCCAGGGTCCGGGACCCTACGAGCAGTACTTC,CALTGQGPGPYEQYF
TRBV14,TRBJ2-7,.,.,TGTGCCAGCGGGAGAATGGAGCCCTACGAGCAGTACTTC,CASGRMEPYEQYF
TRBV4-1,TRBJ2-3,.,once,TGCGCCAGCAGCCAAGACTCTAATACGCAGTATTTT,CASSQDSNTQYF
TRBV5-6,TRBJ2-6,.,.,TGTGCCAGCAGCCCTCTCCCGGTCGGGGCCAACGTCCTGACTTTC,CASSPLPVGANVLTF
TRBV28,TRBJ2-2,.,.,TGTGCCAGCAGTCCCAGAGGGGCCGGGGAGCTGTTTTTT,CASSPRGAGELFF